The 25 T cell receptor beta chains below were found in one sample sequenced in a study of spatial heterogeneity in lung cancer. As for time point: blood at routine non-recurrence follow-up after resection. TCRdb passed the 5' RACE reads through MiXCR, listing each CDR3 protein once. The sample gives 100,000 to 120,000 distinct CDR3 sequences, more than 10% of which show up once; 20% to 30% is in the top ten. This specimen was PBMCs, taken at follow-up. The receptors were gathered from a female donor with early-stage non-small cell lung cancer.

The table lists this clonotype with many counts. The gene calls are TRBV6-5 and TRBJ1-5; 7 bases map to TRBD1. Germline V gene data show CDR1 as MNHEY and CDR2 as SVGAGI. There are 15 residues in the CDR3. V shed 5 bases and J 0 bases; nucleotides not matched to a gene: 4. Written as DNA, the CDR3 is TGTGCCAGCAGTCCGGGACAGATTAGCAATCAGCCCCAGCATTTT. Its translation: CASSPGQISNQPQHF.

The table lists this clonotype with a few counts. This chain links TRBV5-1 with TRBJ2-1; D possibly corresponds to TRBD2 (6 bases). Germline-derived CDR1 and CDR2 are SGHRS and YFSETQ. The CDR3 is 16 residues long. Trimming removed 9 bases from V and 7 bases from J, with 26 bases in between. CDR3 region: CATKDYTVPTRNEQFF. The DNA for the CDR3 is TGCGCCACCAAGGACTATACCGTTCCAACGAGAAATGAGCAGTTCTTC.

Only a few counts were recorded for this clonotype. The chain employs TRBV5-5 and TRBJ2-3; perhaps TRBD2 as D (5 bases). Germline CDR1 SGHKS, CDR2 YYEKEE (reference sequence). The CDR3 is 14 residues long. V lost 4 bases, J lost 2 bases, and 11 bases lay in between. The DNA for the CDR3 is TGTGCCAGCAGCAGGGCGGGTGTCACAGATACGCAGTATTTT. It specifies CASSRAGVTDTQYF.

V usage is TRBV7-9 and J usage is TRBJ2-5; D may be TRBD1 (6 bases). CDR1 and CDR2 (germline): SEHNR, FQNEAQ (reference sequence). Trimming took off 6 bases at V and 8 bases at J, with 10 bases between the two ends. This CDR3 is built from 11 residues. Written as DNA, the CDR3 is TGTGCCAGCAGTCTAGGGACAACCCAGTACTTC. Amino acids: CASSLGTTQYF.

The chain links TRBV7-6 to TRBJ1-5; D remains unclear. With 0 bases removed from V and 6 bases from J, the gap between germline ends came to 9 bases. Germline CDR1 is SGHVS and CDR2 is FNYEAQ. The length of the CDR3 is 14 residues. In nucleotides, the CDR3 is TGTGCCAGCAGCTTAGCGGGCTCAACTCAGCCCCAGCATTTT. It translates to CASSLAGSTQPQHF.

This clonotype was seen only a few times. The V call is TRBV11-2, the J call TRBJ2-1, with no clear D. Between the trimmed V and J ends, which lost 1 base and 7 bases, there was a span of 8 bases. This CDR3 is 13 amino acids long. Per the germline V gene, CDR1 is SGHAT and CDR2 is FQNNGV. In nucleotides, the CDR3 is TGTGCCAGCAGCTTAGGGGGTCGGAATGAGCAGTTCTTC. Its translation: CASSLGGRNEQFF.

This clonotype was recorded many times. J is TRBJ1-1 and V is TRBV9, with D unclear. The CDR3 is 15 amino acids. CDR1 and CDR2 (germline): SGDLS, YYNGEE. Trimming took 0 bases from V and 0 from J, leaving 9 bases between them. In DNA form, the CDR3 reads TGTGCCAGCAGCGTAGGGCATGTCATGAACACTGAAGCTTTCTTT. It codes for CASSVGHVMNTEAFF.

This clonotype was observed a few times. Here the CDR3 DNA reads TGTGCCAGCAGCTTACAGGGGATCAATCAGCCCCAGCATTTT. This sequence encodes CASSLQGINQPQHF. This chain uses TRBV7-9 with TRBJ1-5; D perhaps matches TRBD1 (6 bases). The CDR3 contains 14 residues. The ends were cut back, 2 bases at V and 3 bases at J, with 8 bases in the middle. From germline, CDR1 is SEHNR and CDR2 FQNEAQ (reference sequence).

This clonotype was found many times. This sequence joins TRBV5-1 and TRBJ1-2; TRBD1 matches at 10 bases. The germline V gene encodes CDR1 SGHRS and CDR2 YFSETQ. The ends lost 4 bases at V and 4 bases at J; junction bases unmatched: 4. The CDR3 has 14 residues. For the CDR3, the DNA is TGCGCCAGCAGCGCGGGACAGGGGTCCTATGGCTACACCTTC. It is translated as CASSAGQGSYGYTF.

The table lists this clonotype with a count of one. A read error is possible here, since a much larger clone lies one base away. The chain joins TRBV28 to TRBJ2-5; the D is unclear. Germline CDR1 MDHEN, CDR2 SYDVKM. The CDR3 is 12 amino acids. The chain's CDR3 is CASGVWQETLYF. DNA for the CDR3: TGTGCCAGCGGGGTTTGGCAAGAGACCCTGTACTTC.

This clonotype was counted at least ten times. The J gene is TRBJ1-6, the V gene TRBV29-1; D gene unclear. V was trimmed by 6 bases and J by 0 bases, leaving 12 bases between them. The germline gives CDR1 SQVTM, CDR2 ANQGSEA. The CDR3 spans 15 residues. CDR3 in amino acids: CSVSFGSSYNSPLHF. The CDR3 DNA reads as TGCAGCGTATCCTTTGGGAGCTCCTATAATTCACCCCTCCACTTT.

This clonotype was counted only a few times. The rearrangement joins TRBV19 to TRBJ1-2; 7 bases are a match to TRBD1. This CDR3 region has 16 residues. Germline values: CDR1 LNHDA, CDR2 SQIVND (reference sequence). With V trimmed by 4 bases and J by 2 bases, 10 bases remained unmatched. This CDR3 reads CASSTSTGTINYGYTF. CDR3 coding DNA: TGTGCCAGTAGTACGTCGACAGGGACCATAAACTATGGCTACACCTTC.

This clonotype was seen only a few times. The CDR3 spells CASNPGPGNQPQHF. The CDR3 DNA reads TGTGCCAGTAACCCCGGACCGGGCAATCAGCCCCAGCATTTT. The chain joins TRBV19 to TRBJ1-5; D remains ambiguous. The CDR3 runs to 14 residues. Looked up from germline, CDR1 is LNHDA and CDR2 is SQIVND (reference sequence). V was trimmed by 7 bases and J by 2 bases, leaving 12 bases between them.

The V call is TRBV7-2, the J call TRBJ1-1; tentatively, D is TRBD1 (5 bases). The V end was cut by 4 bases, the J end by 2 bases, with 14 bases between. This CDR3 spans 15 amino acids. Germline CDR1 SGHTA, CDR2 FQGNSA. As DNA, the CDR3 is TGTGCCAGCAGCTCACCTTTTAGGACAAACACTGAAGCTTTCTTT. As protein: CASSSPFRTNTEAFF.

The table lists this clonotype with many counts. DNA of the CDR3: TGTGCCAGCAGCCCCCCCGGCAGAACCATGAACACTGAAGCTTTCTTT. This sequence encodes CASSPPGRTMNTEAFF. The rearrangement joins TRBV7-9 to TRBJ1-1; D unclear. V was trimmed by 5 bases and J by 0 bases, leaving 16 bases between them. This CDR3 comprises 16 residues. From germline, CDR1 is SEHNR and CDR2 FQNEAQ (reference sequence).

This clonotype was recorded at least ten times. The chain links TRBV10-2 to TRBJ2-7; possibly TRBD1 for D (6 bases). The CDR3 consists of 11 residues. The V and J ends lost 7 bases and 7 bases respectively, with 11 bases between them. CDR1 is WSHSY, CDR2 SAAADI, per germline. Written as DNA, the CDR3 is TGCGCCAGCACCCAACAGGGTGAGCAGTACTTC. Translating it yields CASTQQGEQYF.

At least ten counts were recorded for this clonotype. The J gene is TRBJ2-2, the V gene TRBV6-2 or TRBV6-3; D call uncertain. This CDR3 region has 15 residues. In germline, CDR1 is MNHEY, CDR2 SVGEGT. V lost 0 bases, J lost 1 base, and 6 bases lay in between. The CDR3 reads CASSYSTVNTGELFF. The DNA of the CDR3 is TGTGCCAGCAGTTACTCGACCGTGAACACCGGGGAGCTGTTTTTT.

This clonotype appeared many times. The gene calls are TRBV30 and TRBJ1-2; 8 bases align to TRBD1. Germline CDR1 reads GTSNPN; CDR2 reads SVGIG (reference sequence). With 7 bases clipped from V and 8 bases from J, the junction kept 12 bases outside the gene matches. The CDR3 spans 13 residues. CDR3 in DNA: TGTGCCTACAGCCGGGACAGGCCCCACGGCTACACCTTC. This translates into CAYSRDRPHGYTF.

This clonotype was counted only a few times. The V gene is TRBV10-3, the J gene TRBJ2-1; 8 nucleotides line up with TRBD2. Trimming at V came to 0 bases and at J to 7 bases, leaving 5 bases not matched to a gene. The CDR3 covers 15 residues. CDR1 is ENHRY and CDR2 is SYGVKD in the germline V gene. CDR3 protein: CAISESLASGNEQFF. As DNA, the CDR3 is TGTGCCATCAGTGAGTCCCTGGCTAGCGGGAATGAGCAGTTCTTC.

This clonotype was found many times. The rearrangement links TRBV6-2 or TRBV6-3 to TRBJ2-4; no definite D call. This CDR3 region has 15 residues. Looked up from germline, CDR1 is MNHEY and CDR2 is SVGEGT. The germline V and J ends were trimmed by 2 bases and 8 bases, with 16 bases remaining between them. The CDR3 region has the DNA TGTGCCAGCAGTTACGGAGTCCTGAAAGCGCACATTCAGTACTTC. Its protein product is CASSYGVLKAHIQYF.

The table lists this clonotype with many counts. The chain links TRBV6-2 or TRBV6-3 to TRBJ1-1; D is ambiguous. This CDR3 contains 13 residues. In germline, CDR1 is MNHEY, CDR2 SVGEGT. The germline V and J ends were trimmed by 6 bases and 9 bases, with 17 bases remaining between them. The CDR3 sequence: CASSPPVPRKAFF. DNA for the CDR3: TGTGCCAGCAGCCCCCCGGTTCCAAGAAAAGCTTTCTTT.

J is TRBJ2-4 and V is TRBV5-1; no definite D call. Trimming removed 0 bases at V and 2 bases at J, with 15 bases between. This CDR3 has 17 amino acids. Per germline, CDR1 SGHRS and CDR2 YFSETQ. CDR3 region: CASSLAVGGEPKNIQYF. The CDR3 coding sequence is TGCGCCAGCAGCTTGGCCGTGGGTGGAGAGCCCAAAAACATTCAGTACTTC.

This clonotype showed up just a few times. The chain carries TRBV6-5 and TRBJ2-1; 10 nucleotides line up with TRBD2. Germline V gene sequence: CDR1 MNHEY, CDR2 SVGAGI. CDR3 size: 16 residues. With 0 bases clipped from V and 6 bases from J, the junction kept 5 bases outside the gene matches. The CDR3 bases are TGTGCCAGCAGTTACTCTTCGGCTAGCGGGAGCAATGAGCAGTTCTTC. Residues: CASSYSSASGSNEQFF.

The rearrangement joins TRBV10-2 to TRBJ2-2; D is undetermined. V was pared by 7 bases and J by 1 base, with 10 bases between. The CDR3 sequence is 14 residues long. Germline assignment: CDR1 WSHSY and CDR2 SAAADI. The CDR3 region has the DNA TGCGCCAGCACCCTAGGGATGAACACCGGGGAGCTGTTTTTT. It specifies CASTLGMNTGELFF.

The genes are TRBV5-1 and TRBJ2-5, with 11 positions matching TRBD2. The V and J ends lost 5 bases and 2 bases, in that order; junction bases with no gene match: 5. This CDR3 has 15 amino acids. Germline V gene lookup returns CDR1 SGHRS and CDR2 YFSETQ. Written as DNA, the CDR3 is TGCGCCAGCAGATTAGCGGGAGGGCGACAAGAGACCCAGTACTTC. This translates into CASRLAGGRQETQYF.